The 8 T cell receptor beta chains below come from one sample, sequenced in a study of cytotoxic CD8 clonotypes in ibrutinib-treated CLL. Profiled with immunoSEQ multiplex PCR; TCRdb holds only in-frame clones, not every one. The sample carries 150,000 to 200,000 clones, approximately 91% recorded once. The sequenced sample was PBMCs, obtained at disease progression, from a patient treated with ibrutinib. These receptors came from a human donor with chronic lymphocytic leukemia.

This clone has more than one count but fewer than ten. V and J are TRBV28 and TRBJ1-1, with TRBD1 as a possible D gene (5 bases). The ends were cut back, 3 bases at V and 1 base at J, with 6 bases in the middle. Per germline, CDR1 MDHEN and CDR2 SYDVKM. The length of the CDR3 is 13 residues. The CDR3 here is CASSFDRNTEAFF. DNA of the CDR3: TGTGCCAGCAGTTTTGACAGGAACACTGAAGCTTTCTTT.

This chain joins TRBV11-2 and TRBJ1-3; 7 bases line up with TRBD1. Germline V lookup: CDR1 SGHAT, CDR2 FQNNGV. Trimming cost V 5 bases and J 4 bases; bases outside gene matches: 5. This CDR3 has 14 amino acids. As DNA, the CDR3 is TGTGCCAGCAGCACCACGACAGGGGGAAACACCATATATTTT. Translating gives CASSTTTGGNTIYF.

This clone came up a few times. The chain recombines TRBV19 with TRBJ1-1; the D gene is possibly TRBD1 (5 bases). This CDR3 is 14 amino acids long. V lost 0 bases to trimming and J lost 4 bases, with 9 bases between them. Germline assignment: CDR1 LNHDA and CDR2 SQIVND (reference sequence). The chain's CDR3 is CASSIDWGGTEAFF. DNA of the CDR3: TGTGCCAGTAGTATAGATTGGGGGGGCACTGAAGCTTTCTTT.

This clone was detected only a few times. This rearrangement joins TRBV30 to TRBJ1-1; D is possibly TRBD1 (5 bases). Trimming left V 5 bases short and J 4 bases short, with 17 bases between. The CDR3 contains 14 residues. Germline loops: CDR1 GTSNPN, CDR2 SVGIG (reference sequence). CDR3 protein: CAWAQGPAGTEAFF. The CDR3 DNA reads TGTGCCTGGGCCCAGGGACCGGCGGGCACTGAAGCTTTCTTT.

The gene calls are TRBV7-9 and TRBJ1-4, with unresolved D. Trimming removed 1 base at V and 2 bases at J, with 11 bases between. The CDR3 is made up of 16 amino acids. From germline, CDR1 is SEHNR and CDR2 FQNEAQ (reference sequence). The CDR3 DNA reads TGTGCCAGCAGCTTAGTTTGGCAGGAGACTAATGAAAAACTGTTTTTT. Translation: CASSLVWQETNEKLFF.

The J gene is TRBJ2-7, the V gene TRBV29-1; possibly TRBD1 for D (6 bases). The CDR3 runs 11 residues. From germline, CDR1 is SQVTM and CDR2 ANQGSEA. Trimming shortened V by 5 bases and J by 7 bases, and 12 bases separated the two germline ends. In DNA form, the CDR3 reads TGCAGCGTTAGGACAGCGGAGGAGCAGTACTTC. It yields the protein CSVRTAEEQYF.

The J gene is TRBJ2-1, the V gene TRBV7-3; TRBD2 aligns across 14 bases. CDR1 is SGHTA, CDR2 FQGTGA, per germline. The length of the CDR3 is 18 residues. V was pared by 1 base and J by 7 bases, with 9 bases of the junction left unmatched. The CDR3 spells CASSLNPVGLAGGNEQFF. The CDR3 DNA reads as TGTGCCAGCAGCTTAAATCCTGTAGGACTAGCGGGAGGTAATGAGCAGTTCTTC.

Of note for this clone: At one of its ends the junction is not consistent with the germline gene, which may arise from a read error. This sequence joins TRBV29-1 and TRBJ1-2; D not certain. CDR1 is SQVTM, CDR2 ANQGSEA, per germline. CDR3 length equals 13 residues. CDR3 in amino acids: CSVEAGPGYGYTF. The CDR3 nucleotides are TGCAGCGTCGAAGCAGGCCCAGGCTATGGCTACACCTTC.